This TCR beta chain was recovered during a study of shared clonotypes between healthy human individuals. Study-wide background: Samples came from a couple of female and a few male donors aged 18 to 49.

Evenly divided among several immunoSEQ plates was the genomic DNA of each subset. Sequenced by immunoSEQ multiplex PCR; TCRdb stores in-frame clones only, minus some. The data show fewer than 3 million clones, under 95% seen once. Looked up from germline, CDR1 is SGHRS and CDR2 is YFSETQ. The V gene end was trimmed by 0 bases and the J gene end by 3 bases; junction bases not matched to a gene: 5. The CDR3 loop spans 16 amino acids. As for this clone: This same CDR3 is encoded by further DNA sequences in the sample.

This chain uses TRBV5-1 with TRBJ2-2; 7 bases agree with TRBD1. The sample taken for sequencing was naive CD4+ T cells from PBMCs. Stated subset: CD45RA+ positively selected. The clonotype originates from a man between 18 and 35 years old in good health. Some clones in this sample may be carry-over from other donors' samples. The CDR3 DNA sequence: TGCGCCAGCAGCTTGGCGGGCAGGGGGTACACCGGGGAGCTGTTTTTT. This codes for CASSLAGRGYTGELFF.